These T cell receptor beta chains were read from a single sample in a study of blood T cell repertoires in COVID-19. Libraries were prepared by immunoSEQ multiplex PCR; TCRdb keeps only in-frame clonotypes and omits some of them. The sample holds 300,000 to 350,000 clones; approximately 83% are singletons and the top ten take about 2%. Sample: PBMCs or T cells enriched from blood (not recorded which). The source of these receptors is a man younger than 45 who had recovered from COVID-19. Each CDR3 is given without its conserved first and last residue.

v_gene | CDR3aa
TRBV5-1 | ASSLVAGSTEAF
TRBV7-2 | ASSLEAWTGSNGYT
TRBV5-1 | ASSLGQGVNEQF
TRBV29-1 | SVNQGALFRDPQY
TRBV25-1 | ASSLGGGTYEQY
TRBV27 | ASSLYRGISYNEQF
TRBV2 | ASSLGAAGTEAF
TRBV27 | ASSLLARLNTEAF
TRBV6-6 | ASSRRTTSGGEHLRTGELF
TRBV6-1 | ASSEMAGSGNTIY
TRBV5-4 | ASSEEDKAF
TRBV5-5 | ASSLAREDYT
TRBV4-3 | ASSQDRNRGETEAF
TRBV6-1 | ASALGQILAEAF
TRBV15 | ATSRDPSGGSQGTQY
TRBV11-2 | ASSLGGNYGYT
TRBV5-1 | ASSFLTGAPIPNTGELF
TRBV21-1 | ASSTLGGGPF
TRBV6-5 | ASIKPGGGAF
TRBV6-2/TRBV6-3 | ASSYPPGLSSNQPQH
TRBV11-2 | ASSLDHARVDEQF
TRBV5-4 | ASSFWSSGGADTQY